The clone carrying this T cell receptor (beta chain) was observed a handful of times. Its antigen remains unidentified. Reverse transcription of all isolated RNA meant that expressed TCRB transcripts were sequenced. Method: immunoSEQ multiplex PCR; TCRdb's copy keeps in-frame clones and lacks some. The table shows roughly 300,000 clones, with around 9.7% occurring only once. This specimen comes from a study of beta chain features in type 1 diabetes. Study-level points and caveats: Type 1 diabetes patients showed a moderate but significant shortening of TCRB CDR3s in all four CD4+ subsets.

Per the germline V gene, CDR1 is SGHTA and CDR2 is FQGNSA. The CDR3 is 13 amino acids. Trimming shortened V by 5 bases and J by 5 bases, and 12 bases separated the two germline ends. V is TRBV7-2 and J is TRBJ1-1; the D gene is possibly TRBD1 (5 bases). The sequenced sample consisted of central memory CD4+ T cells from blood. The sequence was collected from a man aged 25 to 45 with type 1 diabetes. CDR3 nucleotides: TGTGCCAGCAGCCCTGTTGCAGGGACTGAAGCTTTCTTT. It yields the protein CASSPVAGTEAFF.